This is a list of T cell receptor beta chains from one sample in a study of blood T cells in healthy people across ages. TCRdb itself ran the 5' RACE reads through MiXCR, one entry per CDR3 protein. The repertoire consists of roughly 2 million distinct CDR3 sequences, with 49% occurring once and the leading ten covering approximately 2.1%. Sequencing input: blood. Source of these receptors: a woman between 40 and 55 years old in good health. CDR3s include the opening cysteine and the closing phenylalanine or tryptophan.

>TRBV19|TRBJ1-5
CASSIPGFGNQPQHF
>TRBV11-1|TRBJ2-7
CASSLPTGVEQYF
>TRBV4-2|TRBJ1-4
CASSKTGKLEKLFF
>TRBV15|-
CATSRETATSEKLFF
>TRBV15|-
CATSRTSGDNEQYF
>TRBV12-3/TRBV12-4|TRBJ2-7
CASSAGEDYEQYF
>TRBV10-3|TRBJ2-1
CAISEDNGGLYNEQFF
>TRBV28|TRBJ1-2
CASNLGQVGYTF
>TRBV20-1|TRBJ2-5
CSARVPGTAQETQYF
>TRBV6-1|TRBJ2-5
CASRQGHQETQYF
>TRBV13|TRBJ2-7
CASSLSRALTYEQYF
>TRBV10-3|TRBJ1-2
CAISELTPVDGNYGYTF
>TRBV11-2|TRBJ2-1
CASSLDSRVGHEQFF
>TRBV5-1|TRBJ1-2
CANRRDRQSNYGYTF
>TRBV7-2|TRBJ2-5
CASSPGDRGRLETQYF
>TRBV27|TRBJ1-2
CATSGTERDGYTF
>TRBV6-1|-
CASKELDRVVGHQETQYF
>TRBV7-9|TRBJ2-7
CASSELAGGLYSYEQYF
>TRBV27|TRBJ2-1
CASSFKAVSNEQFF
>TRBV27|TRBJ2-3
CASRLRDRVTDTQYF